This record concerns one TCR beta chain sequence. The data belong to a study of blood T cell repertoires in COVID-19. In the authors' methods: Cell counts per sample came from amplifying reference gene primers. The assay was immunoSEQ multiplex PCR, and TCRdb's table has in-frame clones only and misses some. V, J and clone size are taken as reported in that table, and D and trimming were inferred from the DNA itself. In the table there are approximately 35,000 clones, 88% of which are singletons. The CDR3 has 13 amino acids. Deletions cut 10 bases from V and 0 bases from J, with 12 bases between. Germline V gene data show CDR1 as WNHNN and CDR2 as SYGVQD (reference sequence).

V gene TRBV10-1 combines with J gene TRBJ1-1; D is undetermined. The TCR was taken from a woman in her 70s with active COVID-19. The sequenced sample consisted of peripheral blood. CDR3 loop: CATQAIMNTEAFF. The CDR3 DNA reads TGCGCCACCCAAGCAATTATGAACACTGAAGCTTTCTTT.